The 28 T cell receptor beta chains given below trace back to one sample, sequenced in a study of T cell changes during pregnancy in multiple sclerosis (dated by TCRdb to between 2018 and 2021). The library was produced with the immunoSEQ multiplex PCR assay. TCRdb carries this immuneACCESS record with in-frame sequences only. Its versions omit some clonotypes, under half of them owing to an unresolved V gene in the studies checked, with the rest unexplained. This sample gives tens of thousands of clones in total; about 90% of them show up just once. The ten largest clones capture over 0.8% of the sample. Sequenced here: peripheral blood, sampled in the first trimester of pregnancy. These TCRs come from a female donor in good health, enrolled as a control in a pregnancy study.

The CDR3 sequence: CAWSAGGAGYEQYF. CDR3 nucleotide sequence: TGTGCCTGGAGTGCTGGGGGAGCGGGCTACGAGCAGTACTTC. This sequence joins TRBV30 and TRBJ2-7; TRBD2 might be the D (6 bases). The CDR3 has 14 amino acids. Germline V gene sequence: CDR1 GTSNPN, CDR2 SVGIG (reference sequence). Trimming pared 1 base from V and 3 bases from J, leaving 13 bases between.

The chain is built from TRBV11-3 and TRBJ1-2, with 8 bases that match TRBD1. Germline assignment: CDR1 SGHNT and CDR2 YENEEA. V dropped 5 bases and J dropped 5; count of bases not matched to a gene: 7. This CDR3 spans 14 amino acids. The CDR3 region is CASSRRDRPYGYTF. The CDR3 coding sequence is TGTGCCAGCAGCCGCCGGGACAGGCCATATGGCTACACCTTC.

V usage is TRBV5-1 and J usage is TRBJ2-3; a weak D match, TRBD1 (5 bases). The ends were cut back, 4 bases at V and 1 base at J, with 7 bases in the middle. Germline assignment: CDR1 SGHRS and CDR2 YFSETQ. This CDR3 contains 13 residues. The CDR3 DNA sequence: TGCGCCAGCAGCCAGGGTGGCACAGATACGCAGTATTTT. This encodes CASSQGGTDTQYF.

The chain carries TRBV19 and TRBJ2-7; D is uncertain. V lost 2 bases and J lost 0, with 5 bases in between. The germline V gene encodes CDR1 LNHDA and CDR2 SQIVND (reference sequence). CDR3 length: 13 residues. CDR3 sequence (DNA): TGTGCCAGTAGTATACAGGCCTCCTACGAGCAGTACTTC. It yields the protein CASSIQASYEQYF. The complete variable domain, with remaining parts taken from reference TRBV19 and TRBJ2-7, reads DGGITQSPKYLFRKEGQNVTLSCEQNLNHDAMYWYRQDPGQGLRLIYYSQIVNDFQKGDIAEGYSVSREKKESFPLTVTSAQKNPTAFYLCASSIQASYEQYFGPGTRLTVT.

The gene calls are TRBV5-1 and TRBJ2-7, with D possibly TRBD1 on 5 matching bases. The CDR3 consists of 12 residues. CDR1 is SGHRS and CDR2 is YFSETQ in the germline V gene. Deletions cut 2 bases from V and 3 bases from J, with 6 bases between. CDR3: CASSFRDYEQYF. The CDR3 nucleotides are TGCGCCAGCAGCTTCAGGGACTACGAGCAGTACTTC.

This chain joins TRBV7-9 and TRBJ1-3, with 9 bases that match TRBD1. This CDR3 has 16 residues. Germline CDR1 is SEHNR and CDR2 is FQNEAQ (reference sequence). After removal of 5 bases from V and 2 bases from J, the junction contained 7 bases not matched to a gene. Here the CDR3 DNA reads TGTGCCAGCAGCCTTTCCGGGACAGGGACTGGAAACACCATATATTTT. It translates to CASSLSGTGTGNTIYF.

This chain links TRBV28 with TRBJ1-2, with a possible D match to TRBD1 (5 bases). CDR1 is MDHEN and CDR2 is SYDVKM in the germline V gene. Trimming took off 2 bases at V and 4 bases at J, with 20 bases between the two ends. The CDR3 is 17 residues long. The CDR3, as DNA: TGTGCCAGCAGTTTAGGTTCTCAGTCAGGGCCTATCTATGGCTACACCTTC. Encoded protein: CASSLGSQSGPIYGYTF.

The chain has TRBV18 and TRBJ1-2; 9 bases align to TRBD1. Germline trimming cut 3 bases from V and 8 bases from J; bases unmatched to any gene: 4. CDR3 length: 13 amino acids. The V gene's germline CDR1 is KGHSH and CDR2 LQKENI. CDR3 bases: TGTGCCAGCTCACCGGGACAGGGTAACGGCTACACCTTC. It yields the protein CASSPGQGNGYTF. Together with reference TRBV18 and TRBJ1-2, the CDR3 gives the full variable domain: NAGVMQNPRHLVRRRGQEARLRCSPMKGHSHVYWYRQLPEEGLKFMVYLQKENIIDESGMPKERFSAEFPKEGPSILRIQQVVRGDSAAYFCASSPGQGNGYTFGSGTRLTVV.

CDR3 in DNA: TGTGCCAGCAGTTACGGACAGCTCACTGAAGCTTTCTTT. This sequence encodes CASSYGQLTEAFF. The rearrangement uses TRBV6-5 and TRBJ1-1, with D perhaps TRBD1 (6 bases). Per the germline V gene, CDR1 is MNHEY and CDR2 is SVGAGI. The CDR3 sequence is 13 residues long. Deletions cut 2 bases from V and 4 bases from J, with 8 bases between.

This chain connects TRBV9 to TRBJ1-2, with D possibly matching TRBD1 (5 bases). The CDR3 contains 14 residues. The V gene's germline CDR1 is SGDLS and CDR2 YYNGEE. Between the trimmed V and J ends, which lost 0 bases and 4 bases, there was a span of 10 bases. CDR3 residues: CASSVESQGYGYTF. The CDR3 nucleotides read TGTGCCAGCAGCGTAGAGAGCCAGGGCTATGGCTACACCTTC. Looking up the rest from reference TRBV9 and TRBJ1-2 gives the full variable domain: DSGVTQTPKHLITATGQRVTLRCSPRSGDLSVYWYQQSLDQGLQFLIQYYNGEERAKGNILERFSAQQFPDLHSELNLSSLELGDSALYFCASSVESQGYGYTFGSGTRLTVV.

This chain links TRBV5-6 with TRBJ1-5; 9 bases match TRBD1. V lost 3 bases and J lost 7; bases outside the gene matches: 14. The CDR3 loop spans 17 amino acids. Germline loops: CDR1 SGHDT, CDR2 YYEEEE. In nucleotides, the CDR3 is TGTGCCAGCAGCTCGCAAGTAAGGGACAGGGTCGGACAGCCCCAGCATTTT. It specifies CASSSQVRDRVGQPQHF.

The chain recombines TRBV19 with TRBJ1-2; 7 bases map to TRBD1. Germline loops: CDR1 LNHDA, CDR2 SQIVND (reference sequence). CDR3 length equals 18 residues. The V segment lost 4 bases and the J segment 0 bases; nucleotides outside the gene matches: 14. The CDR3 nucleotides are TGTGCCAGTAGTACTTACCGGGACAGCGAAGAGCCTAACTATGGCTACACCTTC. As protein: CASSTYRDSEEPNYGYTF. The complete variable domain, with remaining parts taken from reference TRBV19 and TRBJ1-2, reads DGGITQSPKYLFRKEGQNVTLSCEQNLNHDAMYWYRQDPGQGLRLIYYSQIVNDFQKGDIAEGYSVSREKKESFPLTVTSAQKNPTAFYLCASSTYRDSEEPNYGYTFGSGTRLTVV.

This clone was found once. The V and J genes are TRBV5-1 and TRBJ1-4, with D perhaps matching TRBD1 (5 bases). V lost 4 bases to trimming and J lost 0 bases, with 13 bases between them. The V gene's germline CDR1 is SGHRS and CDR2 YFSETQ. This CDR3 comprises 16 residues. The chain's CDR3 is CASSPGQGATNEKLFF. The CDR3 DNA follows: TGCGCCAGCAGCCCTGGGCAGGGTGCAACTAATGAAAAACTGTTTTTT.

V is TRBV29-1 and J is TRBJ2-1, with D maybe TRBD2 (6 bases). Trimming cost V 5 bases and J 6 bases, with 20 bases left between them. From germline, CDR1 is SQVTM and CDR2 ANQGSEA. This CDR3 spans 15 amino acids. CDR3 in DNA: TGCAGCGTTACTCCCGGGACTCGGAAGGCCAATGAGCAGTTCTTC. Its protein is CSVTPGTRKANEQFF.

The chain couples TRBV4-3 to TRBJ1-5; D unresolved. CDR3 size: 14 residues. Trimming pared 0 bases from V and 5 bases from J, leaving 8 bases between. CDR1 is LGHNA and CDR2 is YSLEER in the germline V gene. DNA for the CDR3: TGCGCCAGCAGCCAAGATCACGGGGATCAGCCCCAGCATTTT. This gives the protein CASSQDHGDQPQHF.

The chain couples TRBV6-5 to TRBJ2-5; D is perhaps TRBD1 (5 bases). The J call is uncertain, as TRBJ2-7 better fits the DNA end. Germline loops: CDR1 MNHEY, CDR2 SVGAGI. The CDR3 is made up of 13 amino acids. Here the CDR3 reads CASSYDRYYEQYF. The CDR3 DNA reads TGTGCCAGCAGCTACGACAGATACTACGAGCAGTACTTC.

The V call is TRBV6-1, the J call TRBJ2-1; weak D call: TRBD2 (5 bases). This CDR3 has 14 amino acids. Looked up from germline, CDR1 is MNHNS and CDR2 is SASEGT. V was shortened by 5 bases and J by 0 bases, with 8 bases between the two germline ends. The CDR3 loop is CASSRGSSYNEQFF. DNA of the CDR3: TGTGCCAGCAGTCGTGGGAGCTCCTACAATGAGCAGTTCTTC.

The chain uses TRBV28 and TRBJ1-2, with D possibly matching TRBD1 (6 bases). From germline, CDR1 is MDHEN and CDR2 SYDVKM. CDR3 length equals 15 residues. Trimming shortened V by 5 bases and J by 3 bases, and 16 bases separated the two germline ends. CDR3 nucleotides: TGTGCCAGCAGTACCTTGGGGGGGCGACACTATGGCTACACCTTC. Residues: CASSTLGGRHYGYTF.

The DNA for the CDR3 is TGCGCCAGCAGCTTGGTGGGGACAGGGTTACATGAGCAGTTCTTC. Translated: CASSLVGTGLHEQFF. The V call is TRBV5-1, the J call TRBJ2-1; TRBD1 matches 9 bases. The V gene's germline CDR1 is SGHRS and CDR2 YFSETQ. V lost 0 bases and J lost 8; bases outside the gene matches: 6. This CDR3 is 15 amino acids long.

The chain employs TRBV7-9 and TRBJ1-4; no clear D. The ends were cut back, 1 base at V and 8 bases at J, with 5 bases in the middle. The CDR3 runs to 12 residues. CDR1 is SEHNR, CDR2 FQNEAQ, per germline (reference sequence). The CDR3 nucleotides are TGTGCCAGCAGCTTAGACGGGGAAAAACTGTTTTTT. Amino acid sequence: CASSLDGEKLFF. The complete variable domain, with remaining parts taken from reference TRBV7-9 and TRBJ1-4, reads DTGVSQNPRHKITKRGQNVTFRCDPISEHNRLYWYRQTLGQGPEFLTYFQNEAQLEKSRLLSDRFSAERPKGSFSTLEIQRTEQGDSAMYLCASSLDGEKLFFGSGTQLSVL.

A single count supports this clone. The rearrangement uses TRBV6-5 and TRBJ1-1; D is uncertain. The germline V gene encodes CDR1 MNHEY and CDR2 SVGAGI. Between the trimmed V and J ends, which lost 2 bases and 5 bases, there was a span of 12 bases. CDR3 length: 14 amino acids. CDR3 bases: TGTGCCAGCAGTTACGGGGAGGGTTGGACTGAAGCTTTCTTT. As protein: CASSYGEGWTEAFF.

The rearrangement links TRBV10-1 to TRBJ1-1, with D possibly matching TRBD1 (6 bases). Germline loops: CDR1 WNHNN, CDR2 SYGVQD (reference sequence). CDR3 length: 16 residues. V lost 0 bases to trimming and J lost 3 bases, with 14 bases between them. The CDR3 region is CASSESIPAGDTEAFF. The CDR3 coding sequence is TGCGCCAGCAGTGAGTCAATCCCAGCAGGGGACACTGAAGCTTTCTTT.

The chain has TRBV28 and TRBJ1-5, with TRBD1 matching 10 bases. V dropped 5 bases and J dropped 2; count of bases not matched to a gene: 6. The CDR3 runs 16 residues. CDR1 MDHEN and CDR2 SYDVKM come from the germline V gene. The CDR3: CASSPDRGGGNQPQHF. DNA of the CDR3: TGTGCCAGCAGTCCGGACAGGGGGGGAGGCAATCAGCCCCAGCATTTT. Filled out from reference TRBV28 and TRBJ1-5, the complete variable domain reads DVKVTQSSRYLVKRTGEKVFLECVQDMDHENMFWYRQDPGLGLRLIYFSYDVKMKEKGDIPEGYSVSREKKERFSLILESASTNQTSMYLCASSPDRGGGNQPQHFGDGTRLSIL.

This chain uses TRBV6-5 with TRBJ1-4, with D tentatively TRBD1 (6 bases). Trimming removed 2 bases at V and 7 bases at J, with 14 bases between. Germline-derived CDR1 and CDR2 are MNHEY and SVGAGI. This CDR3 contains 15 residues. CDR3 DNA: TGTGCCAGCAGTTACGATCCAGGGGAGGGTGAAAAACTGTTTTTT. Residues: CASSYDPGEGEKLFF.

V and J are TRBV7-2 and TRBJ2-7, with D possibly TRBD1 on 6 matching bases. Trimming pared 3 bases from V and 3 bases from J, leaving 9 bases between. The germline V gene has CDR1 SGHTA and CDR2 FQGNSA. The CDR3 consists of 13 residues. For the CDR3, the DNA is TGTGCCAGCAGCTTTGCAGGGGACTACGAGCAGTACTTC. It yields the protein CASSFAGDYEQYF.

The CDR3 is CASSQDYEAGELFF. The CDR3, as DNA: TGCGCCAGCAGCCAAGACTATGAGGCCGGGGAGCTGTTTTTT. The rearrangement links TRBV4-3 to TRBJ2-2; D is unclear. Trimming took 0 bases from V and 6 from J, leaving 8 bases between them. CDR3 length: 14 amino acids. Germline CDR1 and CDR2: LGHNA and YSLEER.

The chain links TRBV5-1 to TRBJ2-3; 8 bases line up with TRBD2. V lost 3 bases, J lost 2 bases, and 5 bases stayed unmatched. The CDR3 is made up of 15 amino acids. Germline V gene data show CDR1 as SGHRS and CDR2 as YFSETQ. This CDR3 reads CASSYSGGYTDTQYF. For the CDR3, the DNA is TGCGCCAGCAGCTATTCGGGGGGGTACACAGATACGCAGTATTTT.

The chain joins TRBV19 to TRBJ2-7, with 7 bases aligning to TRBD2. Unmatched junction bases numbered 8, after V lost 1 base and J lost 2 bases. CDR1 is LNHDA and CDR2 is SQIVND in the germline V gene (reference sequence). The CDR3 sequence is 16 residues long. Here the CDR3 DNA reads TGTGCCAGTAGTATAGGGGGGGGACGGGCCGCCTACGAGCAGTACTTC. Translating it yields CASSIGGGRAAYEQYF.